This T cell receptor beta chain was documented in a study of T cells in Graves' hyperthyroidism and ophthalmopathy. Findings of the study overall: Prediction of ophthalmopathy progression came a median around 6 months pre-onset.

As regards this clonotype: Its target is not known. One junction end disagrees with the germline gene, perhaps due to a read error.

Graves' hyperthyroidism qualified as stable when ophthalmopathy did not progress within 18 months. Pregnant or lactating patients were excluded, as were those with uncontrolled infection or other autoimmune disease. The TCR beta CDR3 regions underwent amplification using RNA transcripts as the source. Primed by the HTBI set, a first-round RT-PCR was run on the TCR CDR3. TCRdb processed the multiplex PCR reads anew with MiXCR; each CDR3 protein has one entry. This repertoire shows some 400,000 distinct CDR3 sequences, 19% found once; its top ten account for about 4%. This CDR3 has 15 amino acids. The germline CDR1 and CDR2 sequences are SNHLY and FYNNEI.

The rearrangement joins TRBV2 to TRBJ2-5, with TRBD1 as a possible D gene (6 bases). Sequencing used blood. The receptor comes from a woman aged 18-29 years with Graves' hyperthyroidism. CDR3 residues: CASSDLGQFRETKYF. The CDR3 DNA sequence: TGTGCCAGCAGTGACCTAGGACAGTTCAGGGAGACCAAGTACTTC.